The 13 T cell receptor beta chains presented below share a single source sample, sequenced in a study of blood T cell repertoires in COVID-19 (dated by TCRdb to 2020 to 2021). The library was built by means of the immunoSEQ multiplex PCR assay. As stored in TCRdb, this immuneACCESS dataset retains in-frame rearrangements with V and J assigned. A fraction of the clones does not appear; measured against another copy, unresolved V genes explain less than half of the discrepancy, and the remainder lacks a known reason. The sample table holds more than 200,000 clones, of which less than 90% were seen once. The ten most abundant clones make up 4.2% of the sample. The source material was peripheral blood. These TCRs come from a man aged 55-75 years with acute or convalescent COVID-19.

V and J are TRBV5-7 and TRBJ1-6; D might be TRBD1 (6 bases). TRBV5-7 is an open reading frame whose function is uncertain. The CDR3 consists of 16 residues. V was pared by 4 bases and J by 3 bases, with 14 bases between. The CDR3 reads CASSLRQASYNSPLHF. Here the CDR3 DNA reads TGTGCCAGCAGCCTCCGACAGGCCAGCTATAATTCACCCCTCCACTTT.

V is TRBV27 and J is TRBJ1-1; TRBD1 might be the D (6 bases). Trimming removed 5 bases from V and 0 bases from J, with 16 bases in between. The CDR3 has 16 residues. The germline gives CDR1 MNHEY, CDR2 SMNVEV (reference sequence). CDR3 amino acids: CASSPSTGLVNTEAFF. CDR3 nucleotide sequence: TGTGCCAGCAGTCCCTCTACAGGGCTCGTGAACACTGAAGCTTTCTTT.

The chain uses TRBV5-1 and TRBJ2-3, with TRBD2 matching 7 bases. The CDR3 loop spans 15 amino acids. Trimming took 1 base from V and 7 from J; bases not matched to a gene: 9. Germline V lookup: CDR1 SGHRS, CDR2 YFSETQ. The CDR3 nucleotides read TGCGCCAGCAGCTTGTCGGCGGGAGTTTCTTATACGCAGTATTTT. Protein: CASSLSAGVSYTQYF.

This sequence joins TRBV19 and TRBJ1-2, with 7 bases matching TRBD1. The junction had 12 bases not matched to a gene; V was cut back by 5 bases and J by 3 bases. Germline V gene data show CDR1 as LNHDA and CDR2 as SQIVND (reference sequence). The CDR3 extends over 16 amino acids. The CDR3, as DNA: TGTGCCAGTAGTTGCCCCCAACAGGGGATCGACTATGGCTACACCTTC. This codes for CASSCPQQGIDYGYTF.

The rearrangement uses TRBV28 and TRBJ2-2; TRBD1 agrees at 7 bases. J lost 5 bases, V lost 2 bases, and 8 bases had no gene match. The CDR3 is 16 amino acids. The V gene's germline CDR1 is MDHEN and CDR2 SYDVKM. The CDR3 region has the DNA TGTGCCAGCAGTTTAATAAGGACAGGAGGTACCGGGGAGCTGTTTTTT. Protein: CASSLIRTGGTGELFF.

The V gene is TRBV6-1, the J gene TRBJ2-5, with a possible D match to TRBD1 (5 bases). V dropped 3 bases and J dropped 5 bases, with 19 bases sitting between them. Germline V gene lookup returns CDR1 MNHNS and CDR2 SASEGT. CDR3 length equals 16 residues. The CDR3 loop is CASSDMSPVKGETQYF. The CDR3 DNA follows: TGTGCCAGCAGTGATATGAGCCCCGTGAAGGGGGAGACCCAGTACTTC.

This rearrangement joins TRBV11-1 to TRBJ2-1; the match to TRBD2 covers 9 bases. The CDR3 runs to 15 residues. With 5 bases clipped from V and 0 bases from J, the junction kept 2 bases outside the gene matches. From germline, CDR1 is SGHAT and CDR2 FQDESV (reference sequence). CDR3 in DNA: TGTGCCAGCAGCCGTAGCGGGAGCTCCTACAATGAGCAGTTCTTC. The encoded protein is CASSRSGSSYNEQFF. Complete variable domain (other parts from reference TRBV11-1 and TRBJ2-1): EAEVAQSPRYKITEKSQAVAFWCDPISGHATLYWYRQILGQGPELLVQFQDESVVDDSQLPKDRFSAERLKGVDSTLKIQPAELGDSAMYLCASSRSGSSYNEQFFGPGTRLTVL.

The chain recombines TRBV3-1 (or the pseudogene TRBV3-2) with TRBJ2-7, with D perhaps TRBD1 (6 bases). The CDR3 contains 14 residues. CDR1 is LGHDT, CDR2 YNNKEL, per germline (reference sequence). V gave up 6 bases and J gave up 0 bases, with 12 bases separating them. CDR3 DNA sequence: TGTGCCAGCAGGGGAACAGGGAGCTCCTACGAGCAGTACTTC. Amino acids: CASRGTGSSYEQYF.

The chain couples TRBV3-1 (or the pseudogene TRBV3-2) to TRBJ2-5; 9 positions match TRBD2. V lost 4 bases to trimming and J lost 6 bases; unmatched junction nucleotides: 12. The CDR3 is made up of 16 amino acids. CDR1 LGHDT and CDR2 YNNKEL come from the germline V gene (reference sequence). The DNA of the CDR3 is TGTGCCAGCAGCCTCAGCGAGGGCGGGGGGGCCAAGACCCAGTACTTC. Encoded protein: CASSLSEGGGAKTQYF.

The chain uses TRBV7-9 and TRBJ2-7; D is undetermined. V was cut by 1 base and J by 1 base, with 2 bases left in between. The CDR3 spans 12 residues. Germline V gene data show CDR1 as SEHNR and CDR2 as FQNEAQ (reference sequence). CDR3 DNA: TGTGCCAGCAGCTTAGTATCCTACGAGCAGTACTTC. It translates to CASSLVSYEQYF.

The CDR3 DNA follows: TGTGCCAGCAGCCCCCGACAGGATTACGAGCAGTACTTC. Protein: CASSPRQDYEQYF. This chain joins TRBV11-2 and TRBJ2-7, with D possibly TRBD1 on 6 matching bases. With 5 bases removed from V and 4 bases from J, the gap between germline ends came to 12 bases. The CDR3 extends over 13 amino acids. Germline V gene data show CDR1 as SGHAT and CDR2 as FQNNGV. The full variable domain, its missing parts supplied by reference TRBV11-2 and TRBJ2-7, is EAGVAQSPRYKIIEKRQSVAFWCNPISGHATLYWYQQILGQGPKLLIQFQNNGVVDDSQLPKDRFSAERLKGVDSTLKIQPAKLEDSAVYLCASSPRQDYEQYFGPGTRLTVT.

Of note for this clone: At one of its ends the junction is not consistent with the germline gene, which may arise from a read error. V usage is TRBV7-7 and J usage is TRBJ2-1; 13 nucleotides line up with TRBD2. This CDR3 region has 15 residues. Germline V gene sequence: CDR1 SSHAT, CDR2 FNYEAQ (reference sequence). The CDR3 sequence is CASSRTSGRGNEQFF. CDR3 in DNA: TGTGCTAGCAGCCGGACTAGCGGGAGAGGGAATGAGCAGTTCTTC.

This clone was picked up one time. The CDR3 DNA is TGTGCCACCAGCAGGCAGAGACAGGGCGGGAGGGAGACCCAGTACTTC. Translated: CATSRQRQGGRETQYF. V is TRBV15 and J is TRBJ2-5; D is perhaps TRBD2 (8 bases). V dropped 3 bases and J dropped 5 bases, with 19 bases sitting between them. There are 16 residues in the CDR3. Germline V lookup: CDR1 LNHNV, CDR2 YYDKDF (reference sequence).